Each of the 21 T cell receptor beta chains below was sequenced from the same sample in a study of cytomegalovirus exposure and HLA in healthy donors. The primer mix had 60 Vbeta and 13 Jbeta primers. Sequencing used immunoSEQ multiplex PCR; TCRdb keeps in-frame clones, though not all of them. The table shows 100,000 to 150,000 clones, with about 80% occurring only once. The sequencing input was PBMCs. The receptors shown here come from a woman aged 45 to 65 in good health and CMV-seronegative.

The chain combines TRBV5-6 with TRBJ2-5, with 9 bases that match TRBD2. V lost 1 base and J lost 0; bases outside the gene matches: 10. CDR3 length: 18 residues. Germline V CDR1 and CDR2: SGHDT, YYEEEE. In DNA, the CDR3 is TGTGCCAGCAGCTTGTGGGGGCGGGAGGGCCTGTACCAAGAGACCCAGTACTTC. Translating it yields CASSLWGREGLYQETQYF.

The CDR3 loop is CASTGVANTGELFF. The CDR3 bases are TGTGCCAGCACAGGGGTGGCGAACACCGGGGAGCTGTTTTTT. The V gene is TRBV28, the J gene TRBJ2-2; a weak D match, TRBD1 (6 bases). The CDR3 length is 14 residues. V gave up 7 bases and J gave up 0 bases, with 9 bases separating them. Germline V lookup: CDR1 MDHEN, CDR2 SYDVKM.

This clone was picked up a small number of times. This chain connects TRBV7-9 to TRBJ1-5; D not certain. The germline V and J ends were trimmed by 5 bases and 9 bases, with 11 bases remaining between them. The CDR3 extends over 12 amino acids. Germline CDR1 reads SEHNR; CDR2 reads FQNEAQ (reference sequence). CDR3 DNA sequence: TGTGCCAGCAGCGAAGGCCTAGGGCCCCAGCATTTT. Translation gives CASSEGLGPQHF.

This chain uses TRBV30 with TRBJ2-7; the match to TRBD1 covers 7 bases. The CDR3 extends over 12 amino acids. V lost 4 bases and J lost 2; bases outside the gene matches: 2. Germline V gene sequence: CDR1 GTSNPN, CDR2 SVGIG (reference sequence). CDR3 amino acids: CAWTTGAYEQYF. CDR3 sequence (DNA): TGTGCCTGGACTACAGGGGCCTACGAGCAGTACTTC.

J is TRBJ2-7 and V is TRBV7-9; 13 bases are a match to TRBD2. Looked up from germline, CDR1 is SEHNR and CDR2 is FQNEAQ (reference sequence). The CDR3 has 18 residues. Unmatched junction bases numbered 11, after V lost 5 bases and J lost 1 base. The CDR3 DNA is TGTGCCAGCAGCGGGACTAGCGGGATCTACTACCGATCCTACGAGCAGTACTTC. It specifies CASSGTSGIYYRSYEQYF.

This clone turned up a few times. CDR3 sequence reads: CASSINPGLAKNIQYF. DNA of the CDR3: TGTGCCAGCAGTATCAATCCGGGACTAGCCAAAAACATTCAGTACTTC. The genes are TRBV27 and TRBJ2-4, with D perhaps matching TRBD2 (6 bases). The V end lost 5 bases, the J end lost 0 bases, and 14 bases lay between the germline ends. Germline assignment: CDR1 MNHEY and CDR2 SMNVEV (reference sequence). CDR3 size: 16 residues.

The chain carries TRBV6-5 and TRBJ1-4; D call uncertain. The germline gives CDR1 MNHEY, CDR2 SVGAGI. The CDR3 is 15 amino acids. With 6 bases removed from V and 4 bases from J, the gap between germline ends came to 15 bases. CDR3 protein: CASSPGIGINEKLFF. CDR3 nucleotides: TGTGCCAGCAGCCCCGGGATAGGGATTAATGAAAAACTGTTTTTT.

V and J are TRBV28 and TRBJ1-1; the match to TRBD1 covers 8 bases. The CDR3 has 15 residues. J lost 4 bases, V lost 1 base, and 5 bases had no gene match. Germline assignment: CDR1 MDHEN and CDR2 SYDVKM. The CDR3 coding sequence is TGTGCCAGCAGTTTATACGGGGGACAGGCCACTGAAGCTTTCTTT. This encodes CASSLYGGQATEAFF.

This chain links TRBV29-1 with TRBJ2-1, with D possibly TRBD2 on 7 matching bases. The CDR3 is 13 residues long. The V and J ends lost 7 bases and 10 bases respectively, with 20 bases between them. The germline CDR1 and CDR2 sequences are SQVTM and ANQGSEA. The CDR3 region is CSEGTMAGGEQFF. The DNA for the CDR3 is TGCAGCGAAGGGACTATGGCCGGGGGCGAGCAGTTCTTC.

The chain recombines TRBV4-2 with TRBJ1-2, with 8 bases identical to TRBD1. Germline V gene lookup returns CDR1 LGHNA and CDR2 YNFKEQ. The CDR3 consists of 12 residues. The V and J ends lost 3 bases and 6 bases, in that order; junction bases with no gene match: 0. The CDR3 protein is CASSQTGDGYTF. CDR3 in DNA: TGTGCCAGCAGCCAGACAGGGGATGGCTACACCTTC.

V and J are TRBV5-4 and TRBJ2-1, with 9 positions matching TRBD2. The length of the CDR3 is 15 residues. V lost 2 bases, J lost 3 bases, and 3 bases stayed unmatched. Germline lookup yields CDR1 SGHNT and CDR2 YYREEE (reference sequence). The CDR3 nucleotides read TGTGCCAGCAGCTTAGCGGGAGGAGGCTACAATGAGCAGTTCTTC. Protein sequence: CASSLAGGGYNEQFF.

The chain is built from TRBV28 and TRBJ2-4; 7 bases fit TRBD1. V was pared by 5 bases and J by 0 bases, with 13 bases of the junction left unmatched. This CDR3 has 18 amino acids. Germline V gene lookup returns CDR1 MDHEN and CDR2 SYDVKM. CDR3 nucleotides: TGTGCCAGCAGTCCGGTTCGGACAGGCGAAACAGCCAAAAACATTCAGTACTTC. Protein sequence: CASSPVRTGETAKNIQYF. Drawing the rest from reference TRBV28 and TRBJ2-4, the complete variable domain is DVKVTQSSRYLVKRTGEKVFLECVQDMDHENMFWYRQDPGLGLRLIYFSYDVKMKEKGDIPEGYSVSREKKERFSLILESASTNQTSMYLCASSPVRTGETAKNIQYFGAGTRLSVL.

V usage is TRBV5-5 and J usage is TRBJ2-3; 9 bases align to TRBD1. This CDR3 spans 16 amino acids. Germline values: CDR1 SGHKS, CDR2 YYEKEE (reference sequence). Losses at the gene ends were 4 bases for V and 5 bases for J; bases not matched to a gene: 11. The CDR3 loop reads CASSTPPGQGGDTQYF. The CDR3, as DNA: TGTGCCAGCAGCACCCCGCCGGGACAGGGAGGAGATACGCAGTATTTT.

This chain joins TRBV10-2 and TRBJ2-7; the match to TRBD1 covers 9 bases. The germline CDR1 and CDR2 sequences are WSHSY and SAAADI. With 6 bases clipped from V and 6 bases from J, the junction kept 12 bases outside the gene matches. CDR3 length: 15 residues. In DNA, the CDR3 is TGCGCCAGCAGCCTCACCGGACAGGGGTATGGCGAGCAGTACTTC. Protein product: CASSLTGQGYGEQYF.

The rearrangement joins TRBV5-6 to TRBJ1-2, with D possibly TRBD1 on 6 matching bases. The CDR3 extends over 15 amino acids. CDR1 is SGHDT, CDR2 YYEEEE, per germline. V lost 4 bases to trimming and J lost 5 bases, with 18 bases between them. CDR3 protein: CASSPRTTGLYGYTF. The CDR3 nucleotides are TGTGCCAGCAGCCCTCGCACGACAGGTCTGTATGGCTACACCTTC.

This clone has a handful of counts. The V call is TRBV10-2, the J call TRBJ2-7, with 7 positions matching TRBD2. This CDR3 comprises 14 residues. Trimming cost V 10 bases and J 2 bases; bases outside gene matches: 11. CDR1 is WSHSY, CDR2 SAAADI, per germline. In DNA, the CDR3 is TGCGCCACCAAGTTTGGGGGGGATACCTACGAGCAGTACTTC. Protein: CATKFGGDTYEQYF.

This clone came up once. The chain employs TRBV4-3 and TRBJ2-7; D is perhaps TRBD1 (6 bases). Germline assignment: CDR1 LGHNA and CDR2 YSLEER. Between the trimmed V and J ends, which lost 0 bases and 4 bases, there was a span of 16 bases. The CDR3 length is 16 residues. The CDR3 nucleotides are TGCGCCAGCAGCCAAGATCTCCGACAGGAAGCTTACGAGCAGTACTTC. It yields the protein CASSQDLRQEAYEQYF.

This clone was seen only once. The chain has TRBV9 and TRBJ2-7; maybe TRBD1 (5 bases). Deletions cut 0 bases from V and 3 bases from J, with 13 bases between. The germline CDR1 and CDR2 sequences are SGDLS and YYNGEE. The CDR3 is made up of 15 amino acids. The CDR3 DNA follows: TGTGCCAGCAGCGTAGAAACAGGTATGGGCTACGAGCAGTACTTC. Translated: CASSVETGMGYEQYF.

This clone was observed a few times. This sequence joins TRBV7-3 and TRBJ2-2; 14 bases line up with TRBD2. With V trimmed by 5 bases and J by 6 bases, 2 bases remained unmatched. The CDR3 covers 15 residues. Germline V gene sequence: CDR1 SGHTA, CDR2 FQGTGA. The CDR3 is CASSPGLAGAGELFF. In nucleotides, the CDR3 is TGTGCCAGCAGCCCGGGACTAGCGGGAGCCGGGGAGCTGTTTTTT.

This clone has only one observation. The junction shows a germline mismatch at one end, possibly a read error. The V and J genes are TRBV28 and TRBJ1-5, with D uncertain. Germline lookup yields CDR1 MDHEN and CDR2 SYDVKM. The CDR3 spans 15 residues. CDR3 DNA sequence: TGTGCCGGCAGTTCCTCCGGTAAAGGCAATCAGCCCCAGCATTTT. As protein: CAGSSSGKGNQPQHF. The full variable domain, completed using reference TRBV28 and TRBJ1-5, is DVKVTQSSRYLVKRTGEKVFLECVQDMDHENMFWYRQDPGLGLRLIYFSYDVKMKEKGDIPEGYSVSREKKERFSLILESASTNQTSMYLCAGSSSGKGNQPQHFGDGTRLSIL.

The chain uses TRBV19 and TRBJ2-4, with a possible D match to TRBD1 (6 bases). Trimming stripped 11 bases from V and 6 bases from J, with 11 bases between. Germline values: CDR1 LNHDA, CDR2 SQIVND (reference sequence). This CDR3 comprises 11 residues. CDR3 region: CAGIRGNIQYF. Written as DNA, the CDR3 is TGTGCCGGAATCAGGGGAAACATTCAGTACTTC.